The rows below give T cell receptor beta chains drawn from one sample of a study of CD8 T cells in Susac syndrome. MiXCR, run by TCRdb on the immunoSEQ multiplex PCR reads, gives a single entry per CDR3 protein. The table has under 200,000 distinct CDR3 sequences, about 90% seen once; the top ten hold approximately 0.073%. The sample was CD4+ T cells from PBMCs. The source of these receptors is a human donor in good health. Both conserved end residues are part of each CDR3. D genes are given only for firm matches. Not every row has a clone size; where given, it reads once, few, many or a size class.

D,J,V,size,DNA,CDR3
-,TRBJ2-7,TRBV29-1,-,TGCAGCGTTGGTGACAGATCTACGGAGCAGTACTTC,CSVGDRSTEQYF
TRBD1,TRBJ1-5,TRBV9,-,TGTGCCAGCAGCGCAGACGGACAGGGCGGTCAGCCCCAGCATTTT,CASSADGQGGQPQHF
-,TRBJ1-1,TRBV18,-,TGTGCCAGCTCGACCAGCGCCCGCGTTGAAGCTTTCTTT,CASSTSARVEAFF
-,TRBJ1-1,TRBV5-4,-,TGTGCCAGCAGCTTGGGTAATGGGTTCACTGAAGCTTTCTTT,CASSLGNGFTEAFF
-,TRBJ1-4,TRBV12-3/TRBV12-4,-,TGTGCCAGCAGGGGACAAACAACTAATGAAAAACTGTTTTTT,CASRGQTTNEKLFF
-,TRBJ2-4,TRBV6-2/TRBV6-3,-,TGTGCCAGCAGTCCCCAGGGCCGTTGGGATGACATTCAGTACTTC,CASSPQGRWDDIQYF
TRBD1,TRBJ2-3,TRBV12-3/TRBV12-4,-,TGTGCCAGCAGCCGTGCACAGGGGTCGACAGATACGCAGTATTTT,CASSRAQGSTDTQYF
TRBD1,TRBJ1-5,TRBV27,-,TGTGCCAGCAAGAAGACAGGGAACAATCAGCCCCAGCATTTT,CASKKTGNNQPQHF
-,TRBJ1-1,TRBV5-1,-,TGCGCCAGCAGCTCCCGATGGGAGAACACTGAAGCTTTCTTT,CASSSRWENTEAFF
TRBD1,TRBJ2-7,TRBV10-3,-,TGTGCCATCAGGGACAGGGCCCTCGCGGGTCACGAGCAGTACTTC,CAIRDRALAGHEQYF
-,TRBJ1-5,TRBV19,-,TGTGCCAGTAGTATCTCGAATCAGCCCCAGCATTTT,CASSISNQPQHF
-,TRBJ2-7,TRBV3-1,-,TGTGCCAGCAGCCAAGATTTAAGGGGCGAGCAGTACTTC,CASSQDLRGEQYF
TRBD2,TRBJ2-3,TRBV29-1,-,TGCAGCGTTGATCCGGCTAGCGGGGGGGTTATAGATACGCAGTATTTT,CSVDPASGGVIDTQYF
TRBD1,TRBJ1-4,TRBV28,-,TGTGCCAGCAGTCCCCTGGACAGGAACATAATGAAAAGGCTGTTTTTT,CASSPLDRNIMKRLFF
-,TRBJ2-7,TRBV2,-,TGTGCCAGCAGTCGGGTCGGCTTCGGTCGCGAGCAGTACTTC,CASSRVGFGREQYF
-,TRBJ1-1,TRBV28,-,TGTGCCAGCAGTACAGCTGGGAGTGAAGCTTTCTTT,CASSTAGSEAFF
-,TRBJ1-5,TRBV19,-,TGTGCCAGTAGTACGTCCTCAGTTAGCAATCAGCCCCAGCATTTT,CASSTSSVSNQPQHF
TRBD2,TRBJ2-1,TRBV11-2,-,TGTGCCAGCAGCTCAACTAGCGGGATAGGCAATGAGCAGTTCTTC,CASSSTSGIGNEQFF
-,TRBJ2-3,TRBV5-1,-,TGCGCCAGCAGCTTGGGAAGTAGCGGTGGGAGTGGCACAGATACGCAGTATTTT,CASSLGSSGGSGTDTQYF
TRBD1,TRBJ2-7,TRBV20-1,-,TGCAGTGCTAGGGACAGGGGGCTTACCTACGAGCAGTACTTC,CSARDRGLTYEQYF
-,TRBJ1-6,TRBV6-6,once,TGTGCCAGCAGTTACTCGGGGGCCGGTAATTCACCCCTCCACTTT,CASSYSGAGNSPLHF
TRBD1,TRBJ1-2,TRBV10-2,once,TGCGCCAGCAGAGATCTGATTAACAGGGGGCGCAACGCTGGCTACACCTTC,CASRDLINRGRNAGYTF
-,TRBJ2-1,TRBV20-1,-,TGCAGTGCTAGCCCAGCCTACAATGAGCAGTTCTTC,CSASPAYNEQFF
-,TRBJ2-4,TRBV20-1,-,TGCAGTGCCAGAAATTCTGGGGGCCAGGACATTCAGTACTTC,CSARNSGGQDIQYF
TRBD2,TRBJ2-1,TRBV2,-,TGTGCCAGCAGCCCCTTGGGGCGGGAGAGGAATGAGCAGTTCTTC,CASSPLGRERNEQFF
-,TRBJ2-3,TRBV3-1,-,-,CASSPLWQGARDTQYF
TRBD2,TRBJ2-7,TRBV11-3,-,TGTGCCAGCAGCTACCCGAGGACCGGGAGGGCCTACGAGCAGTACTTC,CASSYPRTGRAYEQYF